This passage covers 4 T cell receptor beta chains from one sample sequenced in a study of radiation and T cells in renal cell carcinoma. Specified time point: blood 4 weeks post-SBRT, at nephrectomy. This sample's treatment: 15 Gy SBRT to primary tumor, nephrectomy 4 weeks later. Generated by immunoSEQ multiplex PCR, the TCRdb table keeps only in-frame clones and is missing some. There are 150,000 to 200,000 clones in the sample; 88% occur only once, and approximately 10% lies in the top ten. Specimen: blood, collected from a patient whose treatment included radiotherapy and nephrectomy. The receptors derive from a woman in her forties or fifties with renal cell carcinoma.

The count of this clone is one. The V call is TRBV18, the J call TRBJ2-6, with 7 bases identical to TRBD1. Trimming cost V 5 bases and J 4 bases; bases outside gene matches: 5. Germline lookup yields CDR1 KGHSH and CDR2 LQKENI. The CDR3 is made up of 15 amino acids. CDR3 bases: TGTGCCAGCTCAGACCAGGGGGTAGGGGCCAACGTCCTGACTTTC. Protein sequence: CASSDQGVGANVLTF.

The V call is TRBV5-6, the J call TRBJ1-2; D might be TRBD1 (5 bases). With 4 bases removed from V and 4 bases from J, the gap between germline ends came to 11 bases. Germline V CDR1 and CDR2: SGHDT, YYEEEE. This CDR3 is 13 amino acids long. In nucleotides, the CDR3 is TGTGCCAGCAGCCGGGGTGGGGCCTATGGCTACACCTTC. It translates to CASSRGGAYGYTF.

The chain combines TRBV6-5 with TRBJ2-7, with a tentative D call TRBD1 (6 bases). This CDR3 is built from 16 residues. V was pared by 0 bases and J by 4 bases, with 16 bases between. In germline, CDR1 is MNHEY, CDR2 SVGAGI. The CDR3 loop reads CASSYSGGGTNYEQYF. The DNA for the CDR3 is TGTGCCAGCAGTTACTCAGGGGGTGGGACAAATTACGAGCAGTACTTC.

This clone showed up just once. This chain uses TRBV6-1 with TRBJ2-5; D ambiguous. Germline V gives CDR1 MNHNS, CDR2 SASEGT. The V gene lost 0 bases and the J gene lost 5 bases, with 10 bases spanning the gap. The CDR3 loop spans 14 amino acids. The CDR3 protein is CASSEAGWAETQYF. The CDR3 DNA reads TGTGCCAGCAGTGAAGCTGGTTGGGCGGAGACCCAGTACTTC.